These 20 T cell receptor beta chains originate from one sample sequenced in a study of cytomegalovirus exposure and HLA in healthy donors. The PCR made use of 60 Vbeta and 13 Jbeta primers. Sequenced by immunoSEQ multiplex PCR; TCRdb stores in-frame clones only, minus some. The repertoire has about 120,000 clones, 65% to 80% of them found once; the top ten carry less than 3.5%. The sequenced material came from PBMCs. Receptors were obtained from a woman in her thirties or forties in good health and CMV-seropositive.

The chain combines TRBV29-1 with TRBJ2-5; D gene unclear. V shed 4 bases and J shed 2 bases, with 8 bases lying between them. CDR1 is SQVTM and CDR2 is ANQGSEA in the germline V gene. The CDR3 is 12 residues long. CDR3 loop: CSVVRQQETQYF. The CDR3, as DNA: TGCAGCGTTGTTCGTCAGCAAGAGACCCAGTACTTC.

In DNA form, the CDR3 reads TGTGCCAGCAGTATTACTCACACAGATACGCAGTATTTT. Its translation is CASSITHTDTQYF. The chain joins TRBV27 to TRBJ2-3; D not certain. The CDR3 runs to 13 residues. Germline V gene lookup returns CDR1 MNHEY and CDR2 SMNVEV (reference sequence). V was shortened by 5 bases and J by 2 bases, with 8 bases between the two germline ends.

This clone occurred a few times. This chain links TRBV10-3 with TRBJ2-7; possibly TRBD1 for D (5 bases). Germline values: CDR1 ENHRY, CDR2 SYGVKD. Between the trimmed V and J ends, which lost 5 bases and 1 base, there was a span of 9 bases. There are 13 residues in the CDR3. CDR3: CAISSTDSYEQYF. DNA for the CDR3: TGTGCCATCAGTTCGACAGATTCCTACGAGCAGTACTTC.

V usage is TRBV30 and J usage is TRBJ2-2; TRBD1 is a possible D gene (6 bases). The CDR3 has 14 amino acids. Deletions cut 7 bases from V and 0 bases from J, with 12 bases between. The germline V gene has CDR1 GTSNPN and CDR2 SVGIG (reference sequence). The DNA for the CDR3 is TGTGCCTTCGTCAGGGGAACGAACACCGGGGAGCTGTTTTTT. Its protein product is CAFVRGTNTGELFF. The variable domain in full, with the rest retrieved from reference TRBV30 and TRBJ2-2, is SQTIHQWPATLVQPVGSPLSLECTVEGTSNPNLYWYRQAAGRGLQLLFYSVGIGQISSEVPQNLSASRPQDRQFILSSKKLLLSDSGFYLCAFVRGTNTGELFFGEGSRLTVL.

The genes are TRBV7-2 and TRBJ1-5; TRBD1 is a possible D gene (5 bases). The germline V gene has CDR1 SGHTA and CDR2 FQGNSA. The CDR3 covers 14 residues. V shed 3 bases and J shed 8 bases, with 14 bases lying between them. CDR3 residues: CASSFSGFGEPQHF. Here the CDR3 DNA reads TGTGCCAGCAGCTTTTCAGGGTTTGGGGAGCCCCAGCATTTT.

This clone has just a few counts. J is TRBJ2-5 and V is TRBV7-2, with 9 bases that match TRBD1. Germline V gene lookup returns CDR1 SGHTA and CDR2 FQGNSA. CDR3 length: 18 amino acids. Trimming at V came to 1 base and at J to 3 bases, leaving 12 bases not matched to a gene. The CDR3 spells CASSLEGTGSRVEETQYF. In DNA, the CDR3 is TGTGCCAGCAGCTTAGAGGGGACAGGGTCTCGGGTAGAAGAGACCCAGTACTTC. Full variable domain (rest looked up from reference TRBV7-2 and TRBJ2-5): GAGVSQSPSNKVTEKGKDVELRCDPISGHTALYWYRQSLGQGLEFLIYFQGNSAPDKSGLPSDRFSAERTGGSVSTLTIQRTQQEDSAVYLCASSLEGTGSRVEETQYFGPGTRLLVL.

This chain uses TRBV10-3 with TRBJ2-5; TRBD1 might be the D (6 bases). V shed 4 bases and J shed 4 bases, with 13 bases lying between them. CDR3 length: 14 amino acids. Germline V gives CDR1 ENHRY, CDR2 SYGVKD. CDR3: CAISVQGSGETQYF. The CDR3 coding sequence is TGTGCCATCAGTGTGCAGGGGTCGGGAGAGACCCAGTACTTC.

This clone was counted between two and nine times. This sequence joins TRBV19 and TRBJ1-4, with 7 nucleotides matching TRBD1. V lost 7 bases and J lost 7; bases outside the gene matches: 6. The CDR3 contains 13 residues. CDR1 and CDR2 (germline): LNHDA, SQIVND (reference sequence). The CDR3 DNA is TGTGCCAGTAATCCGACAGGGAGTGAAAAACTGTTTTTT. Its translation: CASNPTGSEKLFF.

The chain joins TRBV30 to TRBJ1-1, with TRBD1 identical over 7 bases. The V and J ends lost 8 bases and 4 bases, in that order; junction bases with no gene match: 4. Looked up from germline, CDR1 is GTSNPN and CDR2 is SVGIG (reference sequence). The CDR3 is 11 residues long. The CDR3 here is CAGQGGTEAFF. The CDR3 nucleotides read TGTGCCGGTCAGGGGGGCACTGAAGCTTTCTTT.

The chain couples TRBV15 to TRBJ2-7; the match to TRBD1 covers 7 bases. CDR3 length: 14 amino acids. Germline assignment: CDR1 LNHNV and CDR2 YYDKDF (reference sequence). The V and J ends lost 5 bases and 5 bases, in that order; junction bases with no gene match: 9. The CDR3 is CATSVNRGQNEQYF. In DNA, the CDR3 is TGTGCCACCAGCGTAAACAGGGGCCAGAACGAGCAGTACTTC. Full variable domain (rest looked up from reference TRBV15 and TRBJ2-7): DAMVIQNPRYQVTQFGKPVTLSCSQTLNHNVMYWYQQKSSQAPKLLFHYYDKDFNNEADTPDNFQSRRPNTSFCFLDIRSPGLGDTAMYLCATSVNRGQNEQYFGPGTRLTVT.

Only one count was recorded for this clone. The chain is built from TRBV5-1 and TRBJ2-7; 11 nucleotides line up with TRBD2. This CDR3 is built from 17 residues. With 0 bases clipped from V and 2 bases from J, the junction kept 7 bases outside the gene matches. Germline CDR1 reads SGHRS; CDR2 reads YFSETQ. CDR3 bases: TGCGCCAGCAGCTTGGGGGGACTAGCGGACCTTCCCTACGAGCAGTACTTC. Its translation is CASSLGGLADLPYEQYF. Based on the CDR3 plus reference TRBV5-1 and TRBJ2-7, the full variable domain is KAGVTQTPRYLIKTRGQQVTLSCSPISGHRSVSWYQQTPGQGLQFLFEYFSETQRNKGNFPGRFSGRQFSNSRSEMNVSTLELGDSALYLCASSLGGLADLPYEQYFGPGTRLTVT.

The CDR3 spells CASSIATGTYEQYF. CDR3 nucleotides: TGTGCCAGTAGTATTGCGACAGGGACCTACGAGCAGTACTTC. The chain carries TRBV19 and TRBJ2-7; 7 bases match TRBD1. With V trimmed by 3 bases and J by 2 bases, 4 bases remained unmatched. The CDR3 contains 14 residues. Germline V lookup: CDR1 LNHDA, CDR2 SQIVND (reference sequence).

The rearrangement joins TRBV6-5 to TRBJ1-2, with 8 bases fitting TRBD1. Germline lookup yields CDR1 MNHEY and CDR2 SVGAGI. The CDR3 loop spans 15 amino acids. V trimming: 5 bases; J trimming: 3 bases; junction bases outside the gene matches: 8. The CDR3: CASSPGQGGDYGYTF. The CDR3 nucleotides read TGTGCCAGCAGTCCCGGACAGGGAGGGGACTATGGCTACACCTTC.

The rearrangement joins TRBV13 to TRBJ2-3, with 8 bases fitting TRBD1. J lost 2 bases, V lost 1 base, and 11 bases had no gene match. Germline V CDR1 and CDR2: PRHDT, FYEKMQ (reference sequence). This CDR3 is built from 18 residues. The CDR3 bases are TGTGCCAGCAGCTTAGTAACCCACAGGGGGGCGGCCACAGATACGCAGTATTTT. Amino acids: CASSLVTHRGAATDTQYF. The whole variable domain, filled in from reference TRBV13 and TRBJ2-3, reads AAGVIQSPRHLIKEKRETATLKCYPIPRHDTVYWYQQGPGQDPQFLISFYEKMQSDKGSIPDRFSAQQFSDYHSELNMSSLELGDSALYFCASSLVTHRGAATDTQYFGPGTRLTVL.

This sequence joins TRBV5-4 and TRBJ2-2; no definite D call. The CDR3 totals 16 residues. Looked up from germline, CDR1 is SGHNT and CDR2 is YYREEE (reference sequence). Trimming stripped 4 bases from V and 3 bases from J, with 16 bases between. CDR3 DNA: TGTGCCAGCAGCGATTCGCGCACAGTTCACACCGGGGAGCTGTTTTTT. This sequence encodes CASSDSRTVHTGELFF.

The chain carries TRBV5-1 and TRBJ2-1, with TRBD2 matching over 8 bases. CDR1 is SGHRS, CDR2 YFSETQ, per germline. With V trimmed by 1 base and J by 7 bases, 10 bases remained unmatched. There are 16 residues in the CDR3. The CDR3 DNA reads TGCGCCAGCAGCTTGCGAGCGGGAGAAGGGGGGAATGAGCAGTTCTTC. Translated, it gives CASSLRAGEGGNEQFF.

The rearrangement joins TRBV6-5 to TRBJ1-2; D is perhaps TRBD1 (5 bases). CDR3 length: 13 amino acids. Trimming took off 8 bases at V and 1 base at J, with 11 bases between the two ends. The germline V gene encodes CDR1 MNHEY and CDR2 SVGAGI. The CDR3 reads CASRRGVNYGYTF. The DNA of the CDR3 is TGTGCCAGCCGGCGGGGGGTTAACTATGGCTACACCTTC.

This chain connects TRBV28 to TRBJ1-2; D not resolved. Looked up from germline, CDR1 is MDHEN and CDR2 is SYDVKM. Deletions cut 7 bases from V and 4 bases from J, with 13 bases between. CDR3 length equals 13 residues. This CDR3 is CASTLEGSYGYTF. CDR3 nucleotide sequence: TGTGCCAGCACCCTAGAAGGCTCCTATGGCTACACCTTC.

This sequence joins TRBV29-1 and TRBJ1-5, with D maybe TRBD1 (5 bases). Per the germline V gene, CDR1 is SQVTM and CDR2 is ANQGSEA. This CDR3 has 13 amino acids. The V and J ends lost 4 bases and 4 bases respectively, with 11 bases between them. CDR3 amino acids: CSVVGAGNQPQHF. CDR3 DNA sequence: TGCAGCGTTGTTGGGGCTGGGAATCAGCCCCAGCATTTT.

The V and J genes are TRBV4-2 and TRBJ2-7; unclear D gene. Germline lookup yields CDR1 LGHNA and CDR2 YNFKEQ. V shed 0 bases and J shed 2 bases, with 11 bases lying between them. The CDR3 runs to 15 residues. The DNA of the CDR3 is TGTGCCAGCAGCCAAGATGGCAGGAAAACCTACGAGCAGTACTTC. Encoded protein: CASSQDGRKTYEQYF.